This TCR beta chain comes out of a study of OX40 agonist ivuxolimab in advanced cancers. For the wider study: Ivuxolimab was an agonistic, fully human IgG2 monoclonal antibody directed against OX40 (CD134), a costimulatory receptor. The monotherapy dose-escalation portion (N ≈ 50 patients) of the phase I ivuxolimab trial is reported in the paper. Of the approximately 50 dose-escalation patients, hepatocellular carcinoma was present in around 19, melanoma in roughly 15, renal cell carcinoma in 9 and head and neck cancer in 9. Patients were allowed to have had prior anti-PD-1, anti-PD-L1 or anti-CTLA-4 therapy, and 30% to 40% of the dose-escalation patients had previously received checkpoint inhibitors. In the dose-escalation cohort, 82.7% of patients were male, and the mean age was about 55 years, with a range of 23 to 79. Partial responses occurred in three dose-escalation patients, of whom one had hepatocellular carcinoma and two had cutaneous melanoma. Intravenous ivuxolimab was administered to patients every 2 weeks at six dose levels: 0.01, 0.1, 0.3, 1.5, 3 and 10 mg/kg. The purpose of peripheral TCRbeta sequencing was to test whether ivuxolimab changed TCR sequence diversity and led to clonal T-cell expansion.

For this clone: Which antigen it targets is not known. One end of the junction is discordant with germline, which a read error may explain.

Patients with autoimmune disease history or receiving systemic immunosuppression were excluded from the trial. In every dose cohort, peripheral blood was drawn for TCR sequencing at baseline, cycle 4 day 1, and cycle 7 day 1. Samples were obtained from an open-label, multicenter, first-in-human phase I dose-escalation trial of ivuxolimab. Adults with locally advanced or metastatic head and neck squamous cell, hepatocellular, melanoma or renal cell carcinoma were enrolled in the trial. Before TCR sequencing, CD4+ T cells and CD8+ T cells were sorted from peripheral blood as separate populations. The investigation overall reported the following: Low levels of normalized T-cell clonal expansion were also seen in some nonresponding patients. Clonal expansion of both CD4+ and CD8+ blood T cells was observed from baseline to week 6 at doses 0.1 to 3.0 mg/kg. In the 0.1-3.0 mg/kg groups, partial responders were among the patients with the lowest normalized peripheral clonal expansion, particularly in CD8+ T cells. The antigen specificity of the peripheral T cells that underwent clonal expansion was not determined. After ivuxolimab, expanded clones were on average more numerous among CD8+ T cells than among CD4+ T cells.

For sequencing of the TCRbeta CDR3 region, genomic DNA was extracted from the sorted cells. The immunoSEQ Assay was used for sequencing of TCRbeta CDR3 regions. Held by TCRdb, this immuneACCESS table contains in-frame sequences only and omits some clones. Under half of the omission traces to an unresolved V gene where checked; the cause of the rest is unknown. The sample profile shows fewer than 55,000 clones; about 81% of them were found once. Clones ranked in the top ten supply roughly 0.66% of the sample. This TCR came from an adult with an advanced solid tumor such as melanoma, head and neck, liver or kidney cancer. Sample: CD4+ or CD8+ T cells sorted from blood, taken in a trial of the OX40 agonist ivuxolimab.

The CDR3 sequence is CASSRQGAPNGYTF. The nucleotide sequence reads TGTGCCAGCAGTAGACAGGGGGCGCCAAATGGCTACACCTTC. The chain joins TRBV10-3 to TRBJ1-2; 10 bases in between match TRBD1. The CDR3 spans 14 residues, from the cysteine through the phenylalanine. Only the CDR3 DNA stays, 42 bases, in frame from base 1. Per the germline V gene, ENHRY is the CDR1 and SYGVKD is the CDR2.